This T cell receptor beta chain was observed in a study of blood T cell repertoires in COVID-19. At the level of the study: Sample material is recorded as cDNA or gDNA derived from T cells, B-cell-depleted T cells, or PBMCs.

Germline CDR1 and CDR2: MNHEY and SVGAGI. V was cut by 6 bases and J by 0 bases, with 12 bases left in between. The CDR3 totals 15 residues. TCRdb's table, derived via immunoSEQ multiplex PCR, lists solely in-frame clones and lacks some. The data show 370,000 or so clones, about 89% seen once. The V and J genes are TRBV6-5 and TRBJ2-1; D possibly corresponds to TRBD2 (5 bases). Sequencing was carried out using PBMCs or T cells enriched from blood (not recorded which). This TCR came from a man in his thirties or forties who had recovered from COVID-19. Here the CDR3 DNA reads TGTGCCAGCAGCTATAGCGAGAGCTCCTACAATGAGCAGTTCTTC. Translated: CASSYSESSYNEQFF.